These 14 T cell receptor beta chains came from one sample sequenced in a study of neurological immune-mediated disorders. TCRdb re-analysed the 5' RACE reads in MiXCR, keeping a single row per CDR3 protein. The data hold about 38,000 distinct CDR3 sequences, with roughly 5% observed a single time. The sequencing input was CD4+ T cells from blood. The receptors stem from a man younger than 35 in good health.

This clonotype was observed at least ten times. The CDR3 loop reads CASSPLGQGRSPLHF. Written as DNA, the CDR3 is TGTGCCAGCAGTCCCCTGGGGCAGGGGCGTTCACCCCTCCACTTT. The V and J genes are TRBV12-3 or TRBV12-4 and TRBJ1-6, with D perhaps matching TRBD1 (6 bases). Trimming pared 5 bases from V and 9 bases from J, leaving 17 bases between. This CDR3 has 15 residues.

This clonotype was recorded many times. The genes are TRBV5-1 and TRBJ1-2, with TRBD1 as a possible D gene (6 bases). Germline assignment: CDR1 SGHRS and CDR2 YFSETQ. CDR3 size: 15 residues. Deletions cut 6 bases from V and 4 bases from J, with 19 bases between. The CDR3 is CASKRVSGDGYGYTF. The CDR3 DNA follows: TGCGCCAGCAAGAGGGTGTCAGGGGACGGCTATGGCTACACCTTC.

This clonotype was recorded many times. CDR3 protein: CSVQGQTYEQYF. The CDR3 DNA reads as TGCAGCGTCCAGGGACAGACCTACGAGCAGTACTTC. The chain links TRBV29-1 to TRBJ2-7; 7 bases line up with TRBD1. CDR3 length: 12 residues. Germline CDR1 reads SQVTM; CDR2 reads ANQGSEA. The junction had 4 bases not matched to a gene; V was cut back by 6 bases and J by 2 bases.

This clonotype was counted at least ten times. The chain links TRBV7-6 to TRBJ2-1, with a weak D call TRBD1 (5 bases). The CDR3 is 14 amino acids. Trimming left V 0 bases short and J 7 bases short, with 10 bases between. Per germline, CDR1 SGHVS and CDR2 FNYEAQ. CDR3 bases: TGTGCCAGCAGCTTAGCGCTACCAGGGAATGAGCAGTTCTTC. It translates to CASSLALPGNEQFF.

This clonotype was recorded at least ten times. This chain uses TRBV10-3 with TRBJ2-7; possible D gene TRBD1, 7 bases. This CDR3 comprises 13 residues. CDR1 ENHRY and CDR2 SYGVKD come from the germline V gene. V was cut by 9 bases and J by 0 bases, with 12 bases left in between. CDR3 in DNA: TGTGCCATATCCAGGGGGGTCTCCTACGAGCAGTACTTC. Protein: CAISRGVSYEQYF.

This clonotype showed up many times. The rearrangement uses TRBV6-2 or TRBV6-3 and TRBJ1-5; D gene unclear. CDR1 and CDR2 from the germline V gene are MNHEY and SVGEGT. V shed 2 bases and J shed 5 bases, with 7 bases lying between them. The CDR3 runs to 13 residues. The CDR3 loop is CASSYTGYQPQHF. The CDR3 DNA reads TGTGCCAGCAGTTACACTGGGTATCAGCCCCAGCATTTT.

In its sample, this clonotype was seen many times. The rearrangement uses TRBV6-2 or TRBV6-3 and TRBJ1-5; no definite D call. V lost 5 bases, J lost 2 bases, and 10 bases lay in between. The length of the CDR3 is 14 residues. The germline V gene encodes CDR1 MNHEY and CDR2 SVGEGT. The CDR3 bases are TGTGCCAGCAGTGCTCAGCTAGGCAATCAGCCCCAGCATTTT. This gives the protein CASSAQLGNQPQHF.

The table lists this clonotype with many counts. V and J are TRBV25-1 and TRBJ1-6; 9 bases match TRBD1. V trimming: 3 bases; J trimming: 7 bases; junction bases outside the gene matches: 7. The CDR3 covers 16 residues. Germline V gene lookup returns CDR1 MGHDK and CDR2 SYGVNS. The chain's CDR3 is CASSDGTGYGNSPLHF. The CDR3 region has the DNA TGTGCCAGCAGTGATGGGACAGGGTATGGGAATTCACCCCTCCACTTT.

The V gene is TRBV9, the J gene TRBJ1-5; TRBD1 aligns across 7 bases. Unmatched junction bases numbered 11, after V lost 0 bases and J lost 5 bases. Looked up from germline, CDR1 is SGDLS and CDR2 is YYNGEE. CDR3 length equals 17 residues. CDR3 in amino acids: CASSVGQGRSFDQPQHF. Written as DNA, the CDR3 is TGTGCCAGCAGCGTAGGACAGGGAAGGAGTTTCGATCAGCCCCAGCATTTT.

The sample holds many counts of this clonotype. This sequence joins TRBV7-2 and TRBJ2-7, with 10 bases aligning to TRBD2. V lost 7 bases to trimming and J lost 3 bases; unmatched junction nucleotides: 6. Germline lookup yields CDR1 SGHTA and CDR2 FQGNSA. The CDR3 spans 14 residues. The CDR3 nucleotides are TGTGCCAGCAACGATCCTAGCGGGGGCTACGAGCAGTACTTC. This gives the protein CASNDPSGGYEQYF.

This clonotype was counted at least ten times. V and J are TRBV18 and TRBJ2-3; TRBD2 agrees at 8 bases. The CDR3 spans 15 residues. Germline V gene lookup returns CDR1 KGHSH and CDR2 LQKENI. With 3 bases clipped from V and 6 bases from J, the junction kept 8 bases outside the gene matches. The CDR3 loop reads CASSPGTSNSDTQYF. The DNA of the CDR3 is TGTGCCAGCTCACCCGGGACTAGTAATTCCGATACGCAGTATTTT.

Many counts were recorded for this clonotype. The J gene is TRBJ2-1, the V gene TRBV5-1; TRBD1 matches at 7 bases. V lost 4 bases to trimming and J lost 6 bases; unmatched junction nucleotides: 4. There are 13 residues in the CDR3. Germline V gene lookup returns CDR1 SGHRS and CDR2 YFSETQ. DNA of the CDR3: TGCGCCAGCAGCCAAGGGGGCGCCAATGAGCAGTTCTTC. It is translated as CASSQGGANEQFF.

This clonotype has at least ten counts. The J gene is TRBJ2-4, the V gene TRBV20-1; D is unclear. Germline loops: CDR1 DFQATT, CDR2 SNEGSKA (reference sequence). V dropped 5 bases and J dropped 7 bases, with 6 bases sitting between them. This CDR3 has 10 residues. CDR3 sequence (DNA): TGCAGTGCTGGGCAGAACATTCAGTACTTC. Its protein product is CSAGQNIQYF.

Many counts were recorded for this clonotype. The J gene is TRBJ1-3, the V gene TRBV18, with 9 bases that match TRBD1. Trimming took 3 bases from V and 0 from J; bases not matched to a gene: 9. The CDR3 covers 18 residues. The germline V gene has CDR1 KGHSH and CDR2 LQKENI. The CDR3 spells CASSPKSPGQGSGNTIYF. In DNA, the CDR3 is TGTGCCAGCTCACCGAAAAGCCCGGGACAGGGCTCTGGAAACACCATATATTTT.